This T cell receptor beta chain was profiled in a study of CD8 T cells in Susac syndrome. About the study: Patients with Susac syndrome who were sequenced included roughly 6 with active disease and fewer than 10 in remission.

With random hexamers, roughly 0.45 to 1 ug RNA was reverse transcribed. Amplification of the TCR beta CDR3 was carried out by immunoSEQ multiplex PCR, which spanned a total of 54 Vbeta and 13 Jbeta segments. TCRdb fed the immunoSEQ multiplex PCR reads into MiXCR, producing one record per CDR3 protein. The sample lists some 130,000 distinct CDR3 sequences, roughly 94% occurring once. With V trimmed by 8 bases and J by 8 bases, 9 bases remained unmatched. Germline CDR1 and CDR2: LNHDA and SQIVND (reference sequence). The CDR3 is made up of 13 amino acids. The sequence was collected from a human donor with Susac syndrome. The chain is built from TRBV19 and TRBJ2-1, with TRBD1 matching 7 bases. The specimen was CD8+ T cells from PBMCs. The CDR3 spells CASRPTDRDEQFF. DNA of the CDR3: TGTGCCAGTCGCCCAACAGACAGGGATGAGCAGTTCTTC.